The clone carrying this T cell receptor (beta chain) was counted at least ten times. This entry comes from a study of CD8 T cells in ankylosing spondylitis. Making the TCR beta libraries involved quantitative 5'-RACE with molecular barcodes. TCRdb reprocessed the 5' RACE reads with MiXCR, giving one entry per CDR3 protein. Among more than 200,000 distinct CDR3 sequences listed, approximately 24% were seen once. The CDR3 is 16 amino acids. The germline V gene encodes CDR1 SEHNR and CDR2 FQNEAQ (reference sequence). V was trimmed by 7 bases and J by 5 bases, leaving 20 bases between them. V is TRBV7-9 and J is TRBJ2-2; D may be TRBD2 (7 bases). The receptor was derived from a male donor with ankylosing spondylitis or in good health (not recorded which). Sequencing was carried out using blood, either unsorted or a sorted T cell fraction (not recorded which). The CDR3 protein is CASTTSGGGFTGELFF. The CDR3 nucleotides are TGTGCCAGCACCACTTCGGGGGGCGGTTTTACCGGGGAGCTGTTTTTT. Based on the CDR3 plus reference TRBV7-9 and TRBJ2-2, the full variable domain is DTGVSQNPRHKITKRGQNVTFRCDPISEHNRLYWYRQTLGQGPEFLTYFQNEAQLEKSRLLSDRFSAERPKGSFSTLEIQRTEQGDSAMYLCASTTSGGGFTGELFFGEGSRLTVL.